Listed below are T cell receptor beta chains from one sample, sequenced in a study of blood T cell repertoires in COVID-19. Only in-frame clones appear in the TCRdb table, and some are missing; sequencing was by immunoSEQ multiplex PCR. The sample has roughly 220,000 clones, just over 85% seen once. Specimen: PBMCs or T cells enriched from blood (not recorded which). The source of these receptors is a woman in her forties with acute COVID-19. CDR3s include the opening cysteine and the closing phenylalanine or tryptophan. Each record gives: J gene, V gene, CDR3 protein.

j_call: TRBJ2-5; v_call: TRBV11-2; cdr3_aa: CASSLARTGETQYF
j_call: TRBJ2-5; v_call: TRBV7-3; cdr3_aa: CASSLTAVARGNQETQYF
j_call: TRBJ1-6; v_call: TRBV15; cdr3_aa: CATSRETLLGGWGNSPLHF
j_call: TRBJ2-1; v_call: TRBV6-5; cdr3_aa: CASSYNGRGNNEQFF
j_call: TRBJ2-2; v_call: TRBV19; cdr3_aa: CASSITLAGVGELFF
j_call: TRBJ2-1; v_call: TRBV5-1; cdr3_aa: CASAPADASNEQFF
j_call: TRBJ1-2; v_call: TRBV10-3; cdr3_aa: CAITRGQGRAFTF
j_call: TRBJ1-1; v_call: TRBV2; cdr3_aa: CASAPQGMNTEAFF
j_call: TRBJ2-7; v_call: TRBV5-1; cdr3_aa: CASSLGGTGGNYEQYF
j_call: TRBJ1-2; v_call: TRBV28; cdr3_aa: CASSSTGLYGYTF
j_call: TRBJ1-1; v_call: TRBV4-1; cdr3_aa: CASSQDAGSGTEAFF
j_call: TRBJ2-3; v_call: TRBV7-2; cdr3_aa: CASSSSRGQGPDTQYF
j_call: TRBJ1-2; v_call: TRBV27; cdr3_aa: CASRGQGFGYTF
j_call: TRBJ1-5; v_call: TRBV30; cdr3_aa: CAWSGDREENQPQHF
j_call: TRBJ1-1; v_call: TRBV5-1; cdr3_aa: CASSPGQPNTEAFF
j_call: TRBJ1-1; v_call: TRBV7-8; cdr3_aa: CASSLPGSPEAFF
j_call: TRBJ1-3; v_call: TRBV18; cdr3_aa: CASSPQTGPAGNTIYF
j_call: TRBJ2-1; v_call: TRBV5-1; cdr3_aa: CASSPRLVDNEQFF
j_call: TRBJ1-4; v_call: TRBV27; cdr3_aa: CASSRWGGGGNEKLFF
j_call: TRBJ2-7; v_call: TRBV3-1/TRBV3-2; cdr3_aa: CASSQVSSGIIYEQYF
j_call: TRBJ2-1; v_call: TRBV11-2; cdr3_aa: CASSLVRLHNEQFF
j_call: TRBJ2-7; v_call: TRBV30; cdr3_aa: CAWSTSGIYEQYF
j_call: TRBJ1-1; v_call: TRBV7-9; cdr3_aa: CASSPLMRETAANTEAFF
j_call: TRBJ2-3; v_call: TRBV5-4; cdr3_aa: CASSLQLVTDTQYF
j_call: TRBJ2-7; v_call: TRBV29-1; cdr3_aa: CSVREVGSYEQYF
j_call: TRBJ1-2; v_call: TRBV5-6; cdr3_aa: CASSLGAGTSNYGYTF
j_call: TRBJ2-7; v_call: TRBV12-3/TRBV12-4; cdr3_aa: CASSLNRAEQYF
j_call: TRBJ2-2; v_call: TRBV5-4; cdr3_aa: CASSLAGVGTGELFF
j_call: TRBJ1-1; v_call: TRBV5-1; cdr3_aa: CASSLAAGRGSNTEAFF
j_call: TRBJ1-6; v_call: TRBV19; cdr3_aa: CASSPGQGWSPLHF
j_call: TRBJ1-5; v_call: TRBV7-9; cdr3_aa: CASSHGQGSNQPQHF
j_call: TRBJ2-4; v_call: TRBV5-1; cdr3_aa: CASSLGSVAKNIQYF
j_call: TRBJ1-1; v_call: TRBV24-1; cdr3_aa: CATSDQNTEAFF
j_call: TRBJ1-1; v_call: TRBV5-6; cdr3_aa: CASSFRRAFGTEAFF
j_call: TRBJ2-5; v_call: TRBV7-2; cdr3_aa: CASSRTSGSGETQYF
j_call: TRBJ1-1; v_call: TRBV7-3; cdr3_aa: CASSPGQANTEAFF
j_call: TRBJ2-2; v_call: TRBV29-1; cdr3_aa: CSVAPGYGNLGELFF
j_call: TRBJ2-3; v_call: TRBV27; cdr3_aa: CASSFLRGSGTDTQYF
j_call: TRBJ2-1; v_call: TRBV6-5; cdr3_aa: CASRGGTSGSYEQFF
j_call: TRBJ2-4; v_call: TRBV19; cdr3_aa: CASSTSGMGNIQYF
j_call: TRBJ1-4; v_call: TRBV5-4; cdr3_aa: CASSLDISNEKLFF
j_call: TRBJ2-7; v_call: TRBV3-1/TRBV3-2; cdr3_aa: CASKGGPYEQYF
j_call: TRBJ2-2; v_call: TRBV19; cdr3_aa: CASTDRAGTGELFF
j_call: TRBJ2-1; v_call: TRBV7-3; cdr3_aa: CASSLGGTSRYEQFF
j_call: TRBJ1-6; v_call: TRBV3-1/TRBV3-2; cdr3_aa: CASSQSGNSPLHF
j_call: TRBJ1-1; v_call: TRBV10-3; cdr3_aa: CAISESYRVAFF
j_call: TRBJ2-1; v_call: TRBV27; cdr3_aa: CASSLLSASGNRGEQFF
j_call: TRBJ2-2; v_call: TRBV16; cdr3_aa: CASKRTALTGELFF
j_call: TRBJ1-5; v_call: TRBV27; cdr3_aa: CASRAQGWSQPQHF
j_call: TRBJ1-5; v_call: TRBV27; cdr3_aa: CASSLLGGQGDNQPQHF
j_call: TRBJ1-2; v_call: TRBV7-8; cdr3_aa: CASSLGDYSINYGYTF
j_call: TRBJ1-6; v_call: TRBV27; cdr3_aa: CASSSARSSYNSPLHF
j_call: TRBJ2-7; v_call: TRBV29-1; cdr3_aa: CSVARDRRYEQYF
j_call: TRBJ2-1; v_call: TRBV9; cdr3_aa: CASSVEAPEAYNEQFF
j_call: TRBJ2-1; v_call: TRBV19; cdr3_aa: CASSSRDYNEQFF